This TCR beta chain was captured by sequencing in a study of cytomegalovirus exposure and HLA in healthy donors. Researchers ran the PCR with 60 Vbeta and 13 Jbeta primers. Data came from immunoSEQ multiplex PCR; TCRdb stores just in-frame clones and leaves some out. The data contain some 190,000 clones, approximately 83% of them singletons. Germline assignment: CDR1 MGHDK and CDR2 SYGVNS. The CDR3 is 15 amino acids. Trimming left V 5 bases short and J 2 bases short, with 15 bases between. Donors showed nominal health when sampled, although they likely had unrecorded immune exposures. V is TRBV25-1 and J is TRBJ1-2, with D tentatively TRBD1 (5 bases). Sequenced: PBMCs. The receptor comes from a boy aged 2 to 10 in good health and CMV-seronegative. CDR3 in DNA: TGTGCCAGCAGTCTAACTGGGGGGGGAAACTATGGCTACACCTTC. This translates into CASSLTGGGNYGYTF.